In its sample, the clone carrying this T cell receptor beta chain was seen once. Its specificity is unknown. One end of the junction does not line up with germline, which may come from a read error. Germline values: CDR1 SEHNR, CDR2 FQNEAQ (reference sequence). This CDR3 contains 11 residues. This specimen belongs to a study of cytomegalovirus exposure and HLA in healthy donors. On the study more broadly: A prior analysis found 117 million unique TCR beta sequences from 150 million to 200 million T cells. Overall study findings and caveats: What a later analysis showed was that several of the most significant clusters appeared linked to common viral pathogens. For TCR beta chains, V- and J-gene trimming was later linked to a missense DCLRE1C variant.

The PCR contained 60 Vbeta and 13 Jbeta primers. Clones were read by immunoSEQ multiplex PCR, and TCRdb kept only the in-frame ones, dropping some. The sample lists 60,000 to 85,000 clones, 65% to 80% occurring once. Nominally healthy donors were sampled, though unrecorded immune exposures were likely. The chain has TRBV7-9 and TRBJ2-3; 8 nucleotides align to TRBD1. Sequenced material: PBMCs. This sequence was found in a male donor in good health and CMV-seropositive. CDR3 nucleotides: TGTGCCAGCAGCGGGACAGGTACGCAGTATTTT. The encoded protein is CASSGTGTQYF.